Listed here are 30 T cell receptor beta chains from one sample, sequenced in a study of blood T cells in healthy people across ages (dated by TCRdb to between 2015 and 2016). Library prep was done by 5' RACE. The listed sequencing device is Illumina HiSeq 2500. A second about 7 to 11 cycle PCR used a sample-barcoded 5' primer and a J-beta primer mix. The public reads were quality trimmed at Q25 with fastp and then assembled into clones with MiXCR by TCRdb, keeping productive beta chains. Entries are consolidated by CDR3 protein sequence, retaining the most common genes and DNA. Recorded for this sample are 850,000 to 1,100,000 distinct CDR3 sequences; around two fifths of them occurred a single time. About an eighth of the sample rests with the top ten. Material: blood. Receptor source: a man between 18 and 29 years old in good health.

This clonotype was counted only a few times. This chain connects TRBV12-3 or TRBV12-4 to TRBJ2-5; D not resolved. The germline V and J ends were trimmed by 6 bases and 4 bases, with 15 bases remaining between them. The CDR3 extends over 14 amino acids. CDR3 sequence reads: CASRMTPSPETQYF. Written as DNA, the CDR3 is TGTGCCAGCAGGATGACTCCCTCCCCAGAGACCCAGTACTTC.

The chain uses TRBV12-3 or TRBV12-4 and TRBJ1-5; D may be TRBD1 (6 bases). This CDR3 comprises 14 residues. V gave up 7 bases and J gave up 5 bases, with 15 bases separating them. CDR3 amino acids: CASTRQGPDQPQHF. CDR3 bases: TGTGCCAGCACACGCCAGGGGCCCGATCAGCCCCAGCATTTT.

The CDR3 DNA is TGCGCCAGCAGCAAATACTACTTGTCGGATTCCTACAATGAGCAGTACTTC. Protein sequence: CASSKYYLSDSYNEQYF. The chain carries TRBV5-1 and TRBJ2-1, with D uncertain. Matching the DNA end better, TRBJ2-7 makes the J call doubtful. The CDR3 has 17 amino acids. Per germline, CDR1 SGHRS and CDR2 YFSETQ.

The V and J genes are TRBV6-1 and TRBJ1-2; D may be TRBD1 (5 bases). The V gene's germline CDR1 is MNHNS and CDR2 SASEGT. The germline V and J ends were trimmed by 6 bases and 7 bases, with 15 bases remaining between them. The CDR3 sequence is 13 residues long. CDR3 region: CASSDRGPFGYTF. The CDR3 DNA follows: TGTGCCAGCAGCGACCGGGGACCCTTTGGCTACACCTTC.

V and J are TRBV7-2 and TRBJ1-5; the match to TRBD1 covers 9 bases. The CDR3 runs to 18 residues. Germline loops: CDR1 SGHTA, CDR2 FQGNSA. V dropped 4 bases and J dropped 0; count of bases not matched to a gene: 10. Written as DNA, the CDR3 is TGTGCCAGCAGCTATGGGACAGGGTCCGTATATAGCAATCAGCCCCAGCATTTT. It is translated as CASSYGTGSVYSNQPQHF.

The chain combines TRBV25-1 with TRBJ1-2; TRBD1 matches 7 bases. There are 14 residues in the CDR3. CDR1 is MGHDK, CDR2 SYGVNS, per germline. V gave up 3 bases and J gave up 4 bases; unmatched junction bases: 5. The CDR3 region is CASSDTGEGYGYTF. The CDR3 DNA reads TGTGCCAGCAGTGATACAGGGGAAGGCTATGGCTACACCTTC.

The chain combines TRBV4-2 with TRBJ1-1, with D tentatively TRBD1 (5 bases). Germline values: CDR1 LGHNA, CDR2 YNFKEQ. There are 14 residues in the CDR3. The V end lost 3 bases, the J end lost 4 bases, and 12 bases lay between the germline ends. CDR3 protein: CASSQDRDRTEAFF. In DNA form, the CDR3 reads TGTGCCAGCAGCCAGGACCGGGACCGCACTGAAGCTTTCTTT.

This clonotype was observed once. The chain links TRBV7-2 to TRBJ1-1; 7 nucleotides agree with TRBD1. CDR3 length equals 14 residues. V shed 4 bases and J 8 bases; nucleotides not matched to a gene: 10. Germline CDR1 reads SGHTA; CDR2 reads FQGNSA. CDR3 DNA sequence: TGTGCCAGCAGCTCCTCTTGGGACAGCACAGAAGCTTTCTTT. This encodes CASSSSWDSTEAFF. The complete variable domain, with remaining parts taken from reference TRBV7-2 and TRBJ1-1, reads GAGVSQSPSNKVTEKGKDVELRCDPISGHTALYWYRQSLGQGLEFLIYFQGNSAPDKSGLPSDRFSAERTGGSVSTLTIQRTQQEDSAVYLCASSSSWDSTEAFFGQGTRLTVV.

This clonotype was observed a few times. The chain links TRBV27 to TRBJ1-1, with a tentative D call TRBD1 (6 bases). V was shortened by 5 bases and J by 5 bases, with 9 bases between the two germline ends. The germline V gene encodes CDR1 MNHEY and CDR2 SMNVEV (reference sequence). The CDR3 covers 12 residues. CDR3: CASSRGQTEAFF. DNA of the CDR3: TGTGCCAGCAGTCGAGGACAGACTGAAGCTTTCTTT.

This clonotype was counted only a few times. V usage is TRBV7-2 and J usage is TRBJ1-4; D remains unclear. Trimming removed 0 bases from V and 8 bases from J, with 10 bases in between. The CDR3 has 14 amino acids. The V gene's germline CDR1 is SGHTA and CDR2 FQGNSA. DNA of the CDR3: TGTGCCAGCAGCTTAGCGGGGTCTCTGGAAAAACTGTTTTTT. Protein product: CASSLAGSLEKLFF.

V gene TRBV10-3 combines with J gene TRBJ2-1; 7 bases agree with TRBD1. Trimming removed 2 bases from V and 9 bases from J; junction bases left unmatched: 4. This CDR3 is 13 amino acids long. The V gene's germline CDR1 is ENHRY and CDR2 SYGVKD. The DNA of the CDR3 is TGTGCCATCAGTGAGAAACAGGGGTGTGAGCAGTTCTTC. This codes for CAISEKQGCEQFF.

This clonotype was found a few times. The CDR3 DNA is TGCAGTGCGCGGGACAGACTCTATGGCTACACCTTC. It encodes CSARDRLYGYTF. The V and J genes are TRBV20-1 and TRBJ1-2; 7 bases line up with TRBD1. The CDR3 sequence is 12 residues long. V shed 6 bases and J 4 bases; nucleotides not matched to a gene: 5. Germline values: CDR1 DFQATT, CDR2 SNEGSKA (reference sequence).

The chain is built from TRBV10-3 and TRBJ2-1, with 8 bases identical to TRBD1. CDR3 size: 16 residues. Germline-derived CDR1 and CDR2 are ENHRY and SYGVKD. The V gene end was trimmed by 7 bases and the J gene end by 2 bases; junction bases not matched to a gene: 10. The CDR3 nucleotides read TGTGCCATCACGACAGGGGTTAGCTTAACCTACAATGAGCAGTTCTTC. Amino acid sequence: CAITTGVSLTYNEQFF.

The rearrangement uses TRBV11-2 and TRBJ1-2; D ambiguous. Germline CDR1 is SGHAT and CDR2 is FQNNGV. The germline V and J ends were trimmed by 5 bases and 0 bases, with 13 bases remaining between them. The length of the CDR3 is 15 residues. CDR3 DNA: TGTGCCAGCAGCGTCTCCAATTCAGCTAACTATGGCTACACCTTC. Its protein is CASSVSNSANYGYTF.

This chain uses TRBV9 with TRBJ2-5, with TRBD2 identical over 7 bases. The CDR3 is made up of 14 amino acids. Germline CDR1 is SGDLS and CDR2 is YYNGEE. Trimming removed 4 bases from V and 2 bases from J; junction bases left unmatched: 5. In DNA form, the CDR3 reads TGTGCCAGCAGCCCTAGACTAGCACAAGAGACCCAGTACTTC. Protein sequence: CASSPRLAQETQYF.

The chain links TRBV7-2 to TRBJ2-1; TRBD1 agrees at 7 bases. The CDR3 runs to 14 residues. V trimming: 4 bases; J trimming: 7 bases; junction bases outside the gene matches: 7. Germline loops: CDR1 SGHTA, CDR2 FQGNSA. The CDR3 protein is CASSSRQGRNEQFF. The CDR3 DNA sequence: TGTGCCAGCAGCTCCAGACAGGGTAGGAATGAGCAGTTCTTC. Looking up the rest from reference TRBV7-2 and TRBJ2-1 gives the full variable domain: GAGVSQSPSNKVTEKGKDVELRCDPISGHTALYWYRQSLGQGLEFLIYFQGNSAPDKSGLPSDRFSAERTGGSVSTLTIQRTQQEDSAVYLCASSSRQGRNEQFFGPGTRLTVL.

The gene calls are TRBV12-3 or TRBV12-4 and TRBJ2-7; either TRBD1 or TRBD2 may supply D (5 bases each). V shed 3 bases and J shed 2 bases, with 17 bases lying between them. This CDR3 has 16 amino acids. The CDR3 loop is CASSFGFWGNTYEQYF. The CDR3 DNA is TGTGCCAGCAGTTTCGGCTTTTGGGGGAACACCTACGAGCAGTACTTC.

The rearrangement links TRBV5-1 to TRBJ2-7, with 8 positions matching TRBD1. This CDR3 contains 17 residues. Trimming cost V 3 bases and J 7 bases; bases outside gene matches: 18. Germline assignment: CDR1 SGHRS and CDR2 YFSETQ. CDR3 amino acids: CASSYPGGARVYKEQYF. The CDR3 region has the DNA TGCGCCAGCAGCTATCCAGGGGGCGCAAGGGTTTACAAGGAGCAGTACTTC.

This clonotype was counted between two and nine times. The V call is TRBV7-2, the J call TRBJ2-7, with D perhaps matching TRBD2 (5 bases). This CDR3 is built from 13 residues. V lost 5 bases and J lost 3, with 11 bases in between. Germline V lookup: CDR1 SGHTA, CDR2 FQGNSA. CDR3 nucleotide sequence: TGTGCCAGCAGCCCAAACGGACTCTACGAGCAGTACTTC. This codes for CASSPNGLYEQYF.

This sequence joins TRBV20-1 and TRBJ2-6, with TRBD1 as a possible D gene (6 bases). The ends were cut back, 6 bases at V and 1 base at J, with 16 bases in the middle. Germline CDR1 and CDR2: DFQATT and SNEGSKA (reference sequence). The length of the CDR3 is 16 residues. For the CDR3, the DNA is TGCAGTGCCCCGGACAGCGCCGGGTCTGGGGCCAACGTCCTGACTTTC. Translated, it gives CSAPDSAGSGANVLTF.

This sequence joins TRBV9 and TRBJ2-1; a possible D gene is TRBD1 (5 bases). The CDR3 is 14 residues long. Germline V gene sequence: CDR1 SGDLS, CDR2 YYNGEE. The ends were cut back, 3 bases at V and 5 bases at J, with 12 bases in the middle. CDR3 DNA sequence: TGTGCCAGCAGCGGAGGAGACAGCCACAATGAGCAGTTCTTC. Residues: CASSGGDSHNEQFF. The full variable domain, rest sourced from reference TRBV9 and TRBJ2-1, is DSGVTQTPKHLITATGQRVTLRCSPRSGDLSVYWYQQSLDQGLQFLIQYYNGEERAKGNILERFSAQQFPDLHSELNLSSLELGDSALYFCASSGGDSHNEQFFGPGTRLTVL.

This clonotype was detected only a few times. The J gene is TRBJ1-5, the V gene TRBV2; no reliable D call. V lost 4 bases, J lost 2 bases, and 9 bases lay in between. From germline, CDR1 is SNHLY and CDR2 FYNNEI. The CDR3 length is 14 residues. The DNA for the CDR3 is TGTGCCAGCAGTGTAGGGTTTGGCAATCAGCCCCAGCATTTT. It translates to CASSVGFGNQPQHF.

CDR3 sequence: CASSYSIFAGREDEQFF. For the CDR3, the DNA is TGTGCCAGCAGTTACTCGATTTTCGCAGGGCGGGAGGATGAGCAGTTCTTC. The rearrangement links TRBV6-6 to TRBJ2-1; 8 nucleotides line up with TRBD2. Germline trimming cut 0 bases from V and 8 bases from J; bases unmatched to any gene: 12. There are 17 residues in the CDR3. Germline V lookup: CDR1 MNHNY, CDR2 SVGAGI (reference sequence).

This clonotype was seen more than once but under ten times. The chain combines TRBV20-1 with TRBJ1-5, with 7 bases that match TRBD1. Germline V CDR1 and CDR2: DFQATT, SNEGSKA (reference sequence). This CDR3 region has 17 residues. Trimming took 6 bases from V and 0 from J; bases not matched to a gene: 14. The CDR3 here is CSAPEGQSPSSNQPQHF. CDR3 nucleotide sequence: TGCAGTGCCCCTGAGGGACAGTCCCCTAGTAGCAATCAGCCCCAGCATTTT.

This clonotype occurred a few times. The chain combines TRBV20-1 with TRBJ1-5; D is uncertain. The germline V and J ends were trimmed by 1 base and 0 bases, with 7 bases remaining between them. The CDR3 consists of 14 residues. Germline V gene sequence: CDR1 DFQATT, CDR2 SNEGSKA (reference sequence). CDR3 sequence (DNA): TGCAGTGCTAGAGGACACTATAGCAATCAGCCCCAGCATTTT. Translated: CSARGHYSNQPQHF.

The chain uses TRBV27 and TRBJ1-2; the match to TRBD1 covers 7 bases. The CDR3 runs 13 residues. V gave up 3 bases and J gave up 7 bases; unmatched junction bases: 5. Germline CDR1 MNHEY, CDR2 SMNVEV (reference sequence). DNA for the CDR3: TGTGCCAGCAGTTTGTACCAGGGGGGTGGCTACACCTTC. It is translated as CASSLYQGGGYTF.

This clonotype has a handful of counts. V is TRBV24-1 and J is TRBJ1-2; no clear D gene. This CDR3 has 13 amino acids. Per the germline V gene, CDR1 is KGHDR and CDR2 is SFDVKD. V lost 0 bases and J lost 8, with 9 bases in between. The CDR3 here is CATSDLLISGYTF. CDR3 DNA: TGTGCCACCAGTGATTTGCTGATCTCCGGCTACACCTTC.

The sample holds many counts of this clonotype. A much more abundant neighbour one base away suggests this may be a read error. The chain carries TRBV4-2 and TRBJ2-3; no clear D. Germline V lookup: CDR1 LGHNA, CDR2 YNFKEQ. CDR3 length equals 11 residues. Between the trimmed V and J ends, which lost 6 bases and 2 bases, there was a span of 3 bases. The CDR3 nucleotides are TGTGCCAGCAGGTACACAGATACGCAGTATTTT. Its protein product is CASRYTDTQYF.

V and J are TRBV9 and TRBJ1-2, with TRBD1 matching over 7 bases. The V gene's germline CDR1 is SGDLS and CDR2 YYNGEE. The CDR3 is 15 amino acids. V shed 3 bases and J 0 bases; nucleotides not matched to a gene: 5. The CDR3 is CASSARDRANYGYTF. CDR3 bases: TGTGCCAGCAGCGCCCGGGACAGAGCTAACTATGGCTACACCTTC.

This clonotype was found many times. As DNA, the CDR3 is TGCGCCAGCAGCCGCACGGGGGTCTTCTACAATGAGCAGTTCTTC. Protein sequence: CASSRTGVFYNEQFF. The chain uses TRBV4-3 and TRBJ2-1; a possible D gene is TRBD2 (6 bases). V lost 4 bases to trimming and J lost 3 bases, with 13 bases between them. This CDR3 comprises 15 residues. Germline V lookup: CDR1 LGHNA, CDR2 YSLEER.